The 20 T cell receptor beta chains listed next were all sequenced from one sample in a study of Graves' ophthalmopathy and Graves' hyperthyroidism. The TCR beta CDR3 regions underwent amplification from RNA transcripts. Investigators did first-round RT-PCR with HTBI primers, then second-round multiplex PCR. TCRdb reprocessed the multiplex PCR reads via MiXCR and lists one record per CDR3 protein. The data show 200,000 to 250,000 distinct CDR3 sequences, under 30% seen once. Sequencing input: peripheral blood. Receptors originate from a man aged 50 to 59 with Graves' ophthalmopathy.

The chain employs TRBV6-2 or TRBV6-3 and TRBJ2-2; D may be TRBD1 or TRBD2 (5 bases each). The CDR3 covers 15 residues. Germline V gene lookup returns CDR1 MNHEY and CDR2 SVGEGT. The V and J ends lost 4 bases and 0 bases respectively, with 9 bases between them. The CDR3 DNA follows: TGTGCCAGCAGTTTCCGGGGACCGAACACCGGGGAGCTGTTTTTT. Protein sequence: CASSFRGPNTGELFF.

CDR3 nucleotides: TGTGCCAGCAGCCGACAGGGGTGGGCGAGAGGAAACACCATATATTTT. Its translation is CASSRQGWARGNTIYF. The rearrangement links TRBV11-1 to TRBJ1-3; 8 bases match TRBD1. Unmatched junction bases numbered 10, after V lost 5 bases and J lost 4 bases. The CDR3 spans 16 residues. The germline V gene encodes CDR1 SGHAT and CDR2 FQDESV (reference sequence).

The V call is TRBV7-2, the J call TRBJ2-5; 7 bases match TRBD2. The length of the CDR3 is 14 residues. Germline V gene lookup returns CDR1 SGHTA and CDR2 FQGNSA. With V trimmed by 1 base and J by 4 bases, 3 bases remained unmatched. CDR3: CASSLVWGGETQYF. In DNA form, the CDR3 reads TGTGCCAGCAGCTTAGTTTGGGGGGGAGAGACCCAGTACTTC.

This clonotype was picked up many times. The chain employs TRBV10-2 and TRBJ2-5; D is possibly TRBD2 (6 bases). The CDR3 runs to 11 residues. Between the trimmed V and J ends, which lost 7 bases and 4 bases, there was a span of 7 bases. The germline V gene has CDR1 WSHSY and CDR2 SAAADI. The CDR3 reads CASMRGETQYF. DNA for the CDR3: TGCGCCAGCATGCGGGGAGAGACCCAGTACTTC.

This clonotype was detected many times. The V gene is TRBV19, the J gene TRBJ1-1; tentative D call: TRBD1 (6 bases). Looked up from germline, CDR1 is LNHDA and CDR2 is SQIVND (reference sequence). The CDR3 has 17 amino acids. V gave up 6 bases and J gave up 1 base, with 21 bases separating them. The DNA of the CDR3 is TGTGCCAGTAGCCATATATTGAAACAGGGCCGGAACACTGAAGCTTTCTTT. Residues: CASSHILKQGRNTEAFF.

This clonotype appeared many times. V is TRBV3-1 and J is TRBJ2-5, with 9 bases identical to TRBD2. CDR1 and CDR2 from the germline V gene are LGHDT and YNNKEL (reference sequence). V gave up 1 base and J gave up 3 bases; unmatched junction bases: 9. The CDR3 extends over 17 amino acids. CDR3 bases: TGTGCCAGCAGCCAAGTTCGTTTTAGCGGGAGTAAAGAGACCCAGTACTTC. Translated, it gives CASSQVRFSGSKETQYF.

In this sample, this clonotype turned up many times. This chain connects TRBV19 to TRBJ2-2; 14 bases are a match to TRBD2. With 5 bases clipped from V and 5 bases from J, the junction kept 7 bases outside the gene matches. This CDR3 is 17 amino acids long. Looked up from germline, CDR1 is LNHDA and CDR2 is SQIVND (reference sequence). CDR3 region: CASSSGLAGVDTGELFF. As DNA, the CDR3 is TGTGCCAGTAGTTCGGGACTAGCGGGAGTGGATACCGGGGAGCTGTTTTTT.

This clonotype was seen many times. The chain carries TRBV9 and TRBJ2-5; TRBD1 matches at 8 bases. V lost 3 bases, J lost 5 bases, and 9 bases stayed unmatched. The CDR3 has 15 residues. Germline CDR1 and CDR2: SGDLS and YYNGEE. In nucleotides, the CDR3 is TGTGCCAGCAGCGACGGACAGGGATCTTCGGAGACCCAGTACTTC. It translates to CASSDGQGSSETQYF.

This clonotype was seen repeatedly, ten times or more. The chain recombines TRBV15 with TRBJ2-3; 8 bases are a match to TRBD2. The CDR3 extends over 13 amino acids. The V segment lost 1 base and the J segment 13 bases; nucleotides outside the gene matches: 7. Germline CDR1 is LNHNV and CDR2 is YYDKDF (reference sequence). In DNA form, the CDR3 reads TGTGCCACCAGCAGAGGATCTACGGGAGGGAAGTATTTT. Translated: CATSRGSTGGKYF.

This clonotype was picked up many times. The chain combines TRBV20-1 with TRBJ1-1, with TRBD1 as a possible D gene (5 bases). Trimming shortened V by 7 bases and J by 1 base, and 10 bases separated the two germline ends. The CDR3 runs 12 residues. The germline V gene encodes CDR1 DFQATT and CDR2 SNEGSKA (reference sequence). The CDR3: CSGTGGNTEAFF. In DNA form, the CDR3 reads TGCAGTGGAACCGGGGGGAACACTGAAGCTTTCTTT.

This clonotype has at least ten counts. The chain couples TRBV20-1 to TRBJ1-1; D gene ambiguous. Germline V gene sequence: CDR1 DFQATT, CDR2 SNEGSKA (reference sequence). This CDR3 has 13 residues. Between the trimmed V and J ends, which lost 0 bases and 5 bases, there was a span of 10 bases. The CDR3 nucleotides read TGCAGTGCTAGAGACCCCCTGGGGACTGAAGCTTTCTTT. Encoded protein: CSARDPLGTEAFF.

This clonotype was observed at least ten times. V and J are TRBV6-2 or TRBV6-3 and TRBJ2-7, with a possible D match to TRBD2 (5 bases). Germline loops: CDR1 MNHEY, CDR2 SVGEGT. V lost 0 bases, J lost 3 bases, and 15 bases lay in between. The CDR3 is 16 residues long. The CDR3 region has the DNA TGTGCCAGCAGTTACTCGAGCGGTAGGGTAAGCTACGAGCAGTACTTC. Protein product: CASSYSSGRVSYEQYF.

In this sample, this clonotype turned up many times. J is TRBJ2-7 and V is TRBV5-1; D remains ambiguous. The germline V gene encodes CDR1 SGHRS and CDR2 YFSETQ. The V end was cut by 8 bases, the J end by 2 bases, with 11 bases between. The CDR3 sequence is 12 residues long. The CDR3 nucleotides are TGCGCCAGGACCCACGCGGCCTACGAGCAGTACTTC. It specifies CARTHAAYEQYF.

This clonotype was counted at least ten times. This chain links TRBV5-1 with TRBJ2-2, with TRBD2 identical over 8 bases. With 2 bases clipped from V and 2 bases from J, the junction kept 2 bases outside the gene matches. CDR1 and CDR2 from the germline V gene are SGHRS and YFSETQ. The CDR3 is made up of 15 amino acids. In nucleotides, the CDR3 is TGCGCCAGCAGCTTTAGCGGGACAAACACCGGGGAGCTGTTTTTT. Translating it yields CASSFSGTNTGELFF.

This clonotype appeared many times. The chain links TRBV7-8 to TRBJ2-5; D is perhaps TRBD2 (5 bases). V lost 5 bases to trimming and J lost 1 base, with 14 bases between them. The germline gives CDR1 SGHVS, CDR2 FQNEAQ. The CDR3 is 15 residues long. The CDR3 DNA follows: TGTGCCAGCAGCACAGACGGACTGACCCAAGAGACCCAGTACTTC. Translation: CASSTDGLTQETQYF.

The chain combines TRBV6-1 with TRBJ1-5; a weak D match, TRBD1 (6 bases). The V gene lost 6 bases and the J gene lost 0 bases, with 12 bases spanning the gap. CDR1 and CDR2 from the germline V gene are MNHNS and SASEGT. The CDR3 contains 15 residues. The CDR3 protein is CASRATGYSNQPQHF. The CDR3 DNA reads TGTGCCAGCAGGGCGACAGGTTATAGCAATCAGCCCCAGCATTTT.

This clonotype was counted at least ten times. This rearrangement joins TRBV28 to TRBJ2-5; D gene unclear. Germline CDR1 MDHEN, CDR2 SYDVKM. Trimming removed 8 bases at V and 2 bases at J, with 6 bases between. CDR3 length: 11 residues. The CDR3: CASRHQETQYF. DNA of the CDR3: TGTGCCAGCCGGCATCAAGAGACCCAGTACTTC.

The chain employs TRBV20-1 and TRBJ2-7; TRBD2 matches at 13 bases. The CDR3 length is 15 residues. The V gene end was trimmed by 5 bases and the J gene end by 4 bases; junction bases not matched to a gene: 8. CDR1 and CDR2 from the germline V gene are DFQATT and SNEGSKA (reference sequence). CDR3 protein: CSAWRTSGSRYEQYF. CDR3 DNA: TGCAGTGCTTGGCGGACTAGCGGGAGCCGATACGAGCAGTACTTC.

This clonotype was recorded at least ten times. The chain uses TRBV19 and TRBJ1-5; D is ambiguous. The CDR3 length is 16 residues. Germline values: CDR1 LNHDA, CDR2 SQIVND (reference sequence). V lost 5 bases and J lost 3, with 17 bases in between. The CDR3 region has the DNA TGTGCCAGTAGTCTCATCCCGGGATCTTTCAATCAGCCCCAGCATTTT. This translates into CASSLIPGSFNQPQHF.

This chain connects TRBV4-2 to TRBJ2-7, with 10 bases aligning to TRBD2. The CDR3 extends over 18 amino acids. V was clipped by 1 base and J by 2 bases; unmatched bases: 11. Germline values: CDR1 LGHNA, CDR2 YNFKEQ. CDR3 protein: CASSQARLAGRQTYEQYF. DNA of the CDR3: TGTGCCAGCAGCCAAGCCAGACTAGCGGGCCGTCAAACCTACGAGCAGTACTTC.